This TCR beta chain was observed in a study of CXCR3-negative and CXCR3-positive naive CD8 T cells. At a few hundred thousand cells each, triplicate sorts were carried out for each CD8+ T cell subset. CD45RO-CCR7+CD27+CD95- defined naive CD8+ T cells. Notes on this clonotype: Its antigen is as yet unknown.

Findings and limits, study-wide: Naive CXCR3-negative and CXCR3-positive cells had similar TRBV-TRBJ usage; memory differed. Compared with CXCR3-negative naive cells, CXCR3-positive naive cells showed more hydrophobic TRB CDR3s. Naive subsets were similarly diverse, while memory CD8+ repertoires were much less diverse.

Via 5' RACE with UMI labels, TRB cDNA libraries were prepared. TCRdb reprocessed the 5' RACE reads and stores each CDR3 protein as one record, lacking DNA. In all, the sample yields more than 75,000 distinct CDR3 sequences. This clonotype was sampled from a human donor in good health. Some clones in this sample may be carry-over from other donors' samples. The sample taken for sequencing was naive CXCR3+ CD8+ T cells from blood. Noted subset: CD45RO-CCR7+CD27+CD95- naive CD8+ T cells expressing CXCR3 (TNR3+).

The CDR3 sequence is CAEGAIRNSVYGYTF. The chain uses TRBV28 and TRBJ1-2; TCRdb's D call of TRBD1 is untestable without DNA. There are 15 residues in the CDR3. In germline, CDR1 is MDHEN, CDR2 SYDVKM.